The 8 T cell receptor beta chains given below trace back to one sample, sequenced in a study of blood T cells in healthy people across ages. PCR was performed a second time for roughly 7 to 12 cycles using a sample-barcoded 5' primer and a J-beta primer mix. TCRdb ran MiXCR on the 5' RACE reads and lists one entry per CDR3 protein. Of roughly 800,000 distinct CDR3 sequences in the sample, 55% to 70% were seen once. Sequencing was carried out using blood. The receptors here all came from a young man in good health.

The CDR3, as DNA: TGTGCTTGCCTGCGGGACAGGACAACCACCGGATATGGCTACACCTTC. Its translation is CACLRDRTTTGYGYTF. The rearrangement links TRBV30 to TRBJ1-2, with TRBD1 identical over 8 bases. The CDR3 covers 16 residues. Germline V gives CDR1 GTSNPN, CDR2 SVGIG (reference sequence).

In this sample, this clonotype turned up a few times. The rearrangement links TRBV12-3 or TRBV12-4 to TRBJ2-3; D unresolved. The CDR3 runs to 14 residues. V gave up 5 bases and J gave up 3 bases, with 12 bases separating them. CDR3 coding DNA: TGTGCCAGCAGTCCCCAATATAAAACAGATACGCAGTATTTT. Its protein product is CASSPQYKTDTQYF.

The chain is built from TRBV2 and TRBJ2-7, with D hard to call. This CDR3 contains 14 residues. Trimming left V 2 bases short and J 3 bases short, with 11 bases between. Per the germline V gene, CDR1 is SNHLY and CDR2 is FYNNEI. The CDR3 DNA reads as TGTGCCAGCAGTGAAACATTTGGGGACTACGAGCAGTACTTC. Amino acid sequence: CASSETFGDYEQYF.

This clonotype was recorded a few times. This chain links TRBV29-1 with TRBJ2-7; 7 bases align to TRBD1. CDR3 size: 13 residues. V lost 8 bases and J lost 6; bases outside the gene matches: 13. Per the germline V gene, CDR1 is SQVTM and CDR2 is ANQGSEA. CDR3 DNA: TGCAGCACTTCAGGGGGAAGTTTGCTCGAGCAGTACTTC. Protein product: CSTSGGSLLEQYF.

This clonotype appeared a few times. The rearrangement links TRBV18 to TRBJ2-6, with D hard to call. CDR1 KGHSH and CDR2 LQKENI come from the germline V gene. This CDR3 region has 15 residues. Trimming pared 1 base from V and 2 bases from J, leaving 6 bases between. The CDR3 DNA is TGTGCCAGCTCACCACAAGGCACTGGGGCCAACGTCCTGACTTTC. Residues: CASSPQGTGANVLTF.

The chain employs TRBV3-1 and TRBJ2-5; D remains ambiguous. Trimming stripped 2 bases from V and 2 bases from J, with 9 bases between. The CDR3 length is 14 residues. Germline V lookup: CDR1 LGHDT, CDR2 YNNKEL (reference sequence). The CDR3 here is CASSQFLGQETQYF. The CDR3 DNA is TGTGCCAGCAGCCAATTTCTAGGACAAGAGACCCAGTACTTC.

A note on this clonotype: This sequence may be a read error, since a much larger clone differs from it by one base. The V call is TRBV20-1, the J call TRBJ2-1; the D is unclear. Germline values: CDR1 DFQATT, CDR2 SNEGSKA (reference sequence). V lost 5 bases and J 5 bases, leaving 13 bases between the germline ends. CDR3 length equals 13 residues. In nucleotides, the CDR3 is TGCAGTGCTCCGAAGGTGGGGAACAATGAGCAGTTCTTC. Its protein is CSAPKVGNNEQFF.

This clonotype was observed a few times. The V call is TRBV3-1, the J call TRBJ2-1; D uncertain. Looked up from germline, CDR1 is LGHDT and CDR2 is YNNKEL (reference sequence). The CDR3 is 13 residues long. With 0 bases removed from V and 14 bases from J, the gap between germline ends came to 14 bases. DNA of the CDR3: TGTGCCAGCAGCCAAGATCGGAGAACAGCGAAGTTCTTC. The encoded protein is CASSQDRRTAKFF.